This T cell receptor (beta chain) derives from a study of shared clonotypes between healthy human individuals (dated by TCRdb to the early 2020s). Regarding the complete study: The cohort comprised a couple of women and a few men aged 18 to 49 years. Per donor, three plates each were used for CD4 naive and CD4 memory, two for CD8 naive, and one for CD8 memory. Blood TCR repertoires of 5 or 6 healthy adults were deeply sequenced to estimate repertoire size and the extent of clonotype sharing between individuals. To increase sequencing depth and limit assay-specific biases, different laboratories used diverse techniques to prepare libraries and sequence TCR repertoires. Per donor, leukapheresis produced somewhere between about 0.94 and 8.9 billion PBMCs. Here is what the overall study found, with its caveats: Even with the large sequencing depth, rarefaction of the sorted-subset datasets indicated that sequencing was incomplete. Larger estimated clonotype richness was generally found for naive subsets than for memory subsets. Roughly 5.2% of naive CD4, 3.5% of naive CD8, 2% to 2.5% of memory CD4, and over 0.35% of memory CD8 clonotypes were shared across several donors. Only blood was sampled, and tissue TCR repertoires likely differ from those in blood. Compared with non-shared clonotypes, the clonotypes found in all four sorted-subset donors had higher generation probabilities. Pairwise subsampling led to the expectation that sequencing depth would affect the degree of clonotype sharing among donors. Because the study included a small number of donors, the genetic and exposure-history diversity represented was limited.

TCR CDR3 regions were amplified from genomic DNA by multiplex PCR using the deep immunoSEQ assay. Genomic DNA extracted from each cell subset was distributed evenly over all wells of several immunoSEQ 96-well plates, and each plate served as one replicate. For sorted subsets, around 200 ng genomic DNA, equal to some 28,000 T cell genomes, was loaded into each replicate PCR. Purified libraries were quantified with a Qubit 3.0 fluorometer, sized on a Bioanalyzer 2100, and re-quantified with the KAPA Library Quantification kit. Every immunoSEQ 96-well plate was sequenced on a separate single-read 150-cycle Illumina NextSeq 550 flow cell. As for how the authors treated the data: The immunoSEQ output contained only junctional sequences without quality scores, so filtering could not match that applied to full-length reads. Sequences were annotated with PyIR, a Python wrapper for IgBLAST v1.9, using IMGT germline references to assign V/J genes and CDR3. Any read was removed if the V/J assignment was weak (E-value above 1e-6), the CDR3 was missing, or the read contained stop codons, out-of-frame junctions, or ambiguous translated residues. V3J clonotypes were defined by identical inferred V gene, J gene, and CDR3 amino acid sequence. Percentage overlap between repertoires was computed as shared unique clonotypes divided by the size of the smaller repertoire. Three approaches were used to assess repertoire richness: RTK rarefaction, the Chao1 estimator, and Recon v2.1 estimates of unobserved clonotypes. Generation probabilities were computed with OLGA for all TCRbeta clonotypes obtained by the gDNA method from a few donors. The clones in this table, taken by TCRdb from immuneACCESS, are in-frame only. Not every clone is retained; where verified, under half of the shortfall comes from an unresolved V gene, and the cause of the rest is unknown. V, J and clone size are those of that table, while D and trimming were read from the DNA. The sample table lists nearly 2 million clones, approximately 94% of them with a count of one. The top ten hold more than 0.9% of the sample.

The V and J ends are trimmed by 2 bases and 0 bases, leaving 7 bases between them. From its cysteine to its phenylalanine, the CDR3 spans 13 amino acids. Just CDR3 DNA is preserved here, 39 bases in frame from base 1. CDR1 and CDR2, looked up from the germline V gene, are SQVTM and ANQGSEA. For the CD8 naive samples, CD45RO-negative cells were positively selected for CCR7, yielding a CD45RA+CCR7+ population from which TemRA cells were excluded. Donors were healthy HIV-negative adults with no recently reported acute infections or vaccinations. Every donor was a Caucasian adult living in Nashville, Tennessee, USA. After blood collection by leukapheresis, PBMCs were isolated using Ficoll-Histopaque density gradient centrifugation and then cryopreserved in the vapor phase of liquid nitrogen. Analytical flow cytometry was used to check the purity and quantity of each magnetically sorted T cell population. Each sorted fraction had its genomic DNA isolated and then quantified by UV absorbance on a Nanodrop 2000c.

In the case of this clone: It has no known antigen specificity. The record has no base qualities; no much larger clone is one base away.

Material for sequencing was naive CD8+ T cells sorted from blood. This specimen's cell subset or site label, interpreted: CD45RA+CCR7+. This receptor chain uses TRBV29-1 and TRBJ1-1; too little of a D gene remains to name it. The receptor was isolated from a man aged 18 to 30 in good health. The CDR3 protein sequence reads: CSVENMVNTEAFF. In nucleotides, the sequence is TGCAGCGTTGAAAACATGGTGAACACTGAAGCTTTCTTT.